The 18 T cell receptor beta chains below come from one sample, sequenced in a study of cytomegalovirus exposure and HLA in healthy donors (dated by TCRdb to 2016 to 2017). Receptors were amplified or captured by the immunoSEQ multiplex PCR assay. For the multiplex PCR, a mixture combining 60 forward primers for TCR Vbeta segments and 13 reverse primers for TCR Jbeta segments was used. Held by TCRdb, this immuneACCESS table contains in-frame sequences only and omits some clones. Under half of the omission traces to an unresolved V gene where checked; the cause of the rest is unknown. The sample contains 90,000 or so clones, 82% of them found a single time. The leading ten clones occupy around 3.2% of the sample. The sample comprised PBMCs. All receptors derive from a man aged 25-45 years in good health and CMV-seropositive.

A few counts support this clone. The rearrangement uses TRBV7-9 and TRBJ1-4; D not resolved. Deletions cut 5 bases from V and 5 bases from J, with 9 bases between. The CDR3 contains 13 residues. Looked up from germline, CDR1 is SEHNR and CDR2 is FQNEAQ (reference sequence). The CDR3 reads CASSLPANEKLFF. In DNA, the CDR3 is TGTGCCAGCAGCCTACCCGCCAATGAAAAACTGTTTTTT.

This chain connects TRBV10-1 to TRBJ2-3; TRBD1 aligns across 7 bases. Germline-derived CDR1 and CDR2 are WNHNN and SYGVQD (reference sequence). The V segment lost 0 bases and the J segment 3 bases; nucleotides outside the gene matches: 0. The CDR3 consists of 14 residues. The CDR3 loop reads CASSESTGTDTQYF. As DNA, the CDR3 is TGCGCCAGCAGTGAGTCGACAGGGACAGATACGCAGTATTTT.

J is TRBJ2-5 and V is TRBV28; a possible D gene is TRBD1 (6 bases). Trimming removed 6 bases from V and 4 bases from J, with 15 bases in between. There are 14 residues in the CDR3. Per germline, CDR1 MDHEN and CDR2 SYDVKM. The CDR3 bases are TGTGCCAGCAGCCCCGGCCAGGGGTTAGAGACCCAGTACTTC. Protein: CASSPGQGLETQYF.

The rearrangement uses TRBV28 and TRBJ2-1, with TRBD2 matching 9 bases. Per germline, CDR1 MDHEN and CDR2 SYDVKM. The CDR3 totals 12 residues. Trimming at V came to 5 bases and at J to 10 bases, leaving 3 bases not matched to a gene. The CDR3 loop reads CASSRAGGEQFF. The CDR3 DNA reads as TGTGCCAGCAGTCGAGCGGGAGGAGAGCAGTTCTTC.

The chain links TRBV2 to TRBJ1-4; perhaps TRBD1 as D (6 bases). Trimming took off 6 bases at V and 6 bases at J, with 17 bases between the two ends. The CDR3 totals 15 residues. The germline CDR1 and CDR2 sequences are SNHLY and FYNNEI. In DNA, the CDR3 is TGTGCCAGCAGGGCGGACAGCCGAAGTGATGAAAAACTGTTTTTT. Its protein is CASRADSRSDEKLFF.

The V call is TRBV28, the J call TRBJ1-2; 9 positions match TRBD1. Germline-derived CDR1 and CDR2 are MDHEN and SYDVKM. Trimming removed 2 bases from V and 2 bases from J; junction bases left unmatched: 12. This CDR3 contains 18 residues. CDR3 DNA: TGTGCCAGCAGTTTAGCCCAGGACAGGGGAATGGGAAACTATGGCTACACCTTC. Protein product: CASSLAQDRGMGNYGYTF.

The chain uses TRBV19 and TRBJ1-2, with 7 bases fitting TRBD1. CDR3 size: 13 residues. V was clipped by 7 bases and J by 7 bases; unmatched bases: 9. Germline loops: CDR1 LNHDA, CDR2 SQIVND (reference sequence). CDR3 nucleotide sequence: TGTGCCAGTACGCGACAGGGCTCGGGTGGCTACACCTTC. Translated: CASTRQGSGGYTF.

The V call is TRBV18, the J call TRBJ1-1; D possibly corresponds to TRBD1 (6 bases). Between the trimmed V and J ends, which lost 4 bases and 2 bases, there was a span of 11 bases. The CDR3 is 14 amino acids. CDR1 and CDR2 (germline): KGHSH, LQKENI. CDR3 protein: CASSLRQANTEAFF. In DNA, the CDR3 is TGTGCCAGCTCACTTCGACAGGCTAACACTGAAGCTTTCTTT.

There are a few counts of this clone. CDR3 nucleotides: TGCGCCAGCAGCCAAATACAACAGGGAGTCCTTTTGGGGGAGCAGTACTTC. Translated: CASSQIQQGVLLGEQYF. The J gene is TRBJ2-7, the V gene TRBV4-3; weak D call: TRBD1 (6 bases). V lost 2 bases, J lost 7 bases, and 24 bases lay in between. The CDR3 contains 17 residues. The germline V gene encodes CDR1 LGHNA and CDR2 YSLEER.

The sample holds one count of this clone. The chain carries TRBV18 and TRBJ2-5; no clear D. The CDR3 contains 17 residues. Deletions cut 1 base from V and 0 bases from J, with 15 bases between. Germline V gives CDR1 KGHSH, CDR2 LQKENI. The CDR3 nucleotides are TGTGCCAGCTCACCACGTGTTGCTCAGCGCAACCAAGAGACCCAGTACTTC. This codes for CASSPRVAQRNQETQYF.

This chain joins TRBV2 and TRBJ2-2, with D possibly TRBD2 on 6 matching bases. This CDR3 comprises 16 residues. CDR1 is SNHLY, CDR2 FYNNEI, per germline. V was shortened by 7 bases and J by 2 bases, with 17 bases between the two germline ends. The DNA for the CDR3 is TGTGCCAGCACCGAGGGGAAGCGGGCAAACACCGGGGAGCTGTTTTTT. Translated, it gives CASTEGKRANTGELFF.

The rearrangement joins TRBV15 to TRBJ1-5; weak D call: TRBD1 (6 bases). There are 17 residues in the CDR3. The ends were cut back, 0 bases at V and 5 bases at J, with 17 bases in the middle. CDR1 is LNHNV, CDR2 YYDKDF, per germline (reference sequence). CDR3: CATSRDRTDRPDQPQHF. The CDR3, as DNA: TGTGCCACCAGCAGAGATAGAACCGACAGGCCAGATCAGCCCCAGCATTTT. The variable domain in full, with the rest retrieved from reference TRBV15 and TRBJ1-5, is DAMVIQNPRYQVTQFGKPVTLSCSQTLNHNVMYWYQQKSSQAPKLLFHYYDKDFNNEADTPDNFQSRRPNTSFCFLDIRSPGLGDTAMYLCATSRDRTDRPDQPQHFGDGTRLSIL.

This chain joins TRBV5-1 and TRBJ2-3; TRBD1 matches 7 bases. The CDR3 loop spans 16 amino acids. Germline CDR1 reads SGHRS; CDR2 reads YFSETQ. V dropped 5 bases and J dropped 3; count of bases not matched to a gene: 12. DNA of the CDR3: TGCGCCAGCAGAAGACCGGACAGGTTTGAAACAGATACGCAGTATTTT. It yields the protein CASRRPDRFETDTQYF.

In its sample, this clone was seen a few times. This chain uses TRBV5-1 with TRBJ1-1; D is perhaps TRBD1 (5 bases). The CDR3 covers 13 residues. CDR1 and CDR2 from the germline V gene are SGHRS and YFSETQ. Trimming took off 0 bases at V and 5 bases at J, with 8 bases between the two ends. CDR3 nucleotide sequence: TGCGCCAGCAGCTTGGGCGGGGGAACTGAAGCTTTCTTT. Its protein is CASSLGGGTEAFF.

The rearrangement uses TRBV5-1 and TRBJ2-4; tentative D call: TRBD2 (5 bases). V lost 0 bases and J lost 8, with 12 bases in between. Germline CDR1 reads SGHRS; CDR2 reads YFSETQ. CDR3 size: 14 residues. CDR3 protein: CASSLGLAGDIQYF. The CDR3 DNA follows: TGCGCCAGCAGCTTGGGGCTAGCAGGCGACATTCAGTACTTC.

The CDR3 region is CASSREEGTYEQYF. CDR3 DNA: TGCGCCAGCAGTCGGGAGGAGGGAACCTACGAGCAGTACTTC. V usage is TRBV5-1 and J usage is TRBJ2-7; 7 bases fit TRBD2. CDR3 length equals 14 residues. J lost 2 bases, V lost 5 bases, and 7 bases had no gene match. The germline V gene has CDR1 SGHRS and CDR2 YFSETQ.

J is TRBJ1-3 and V is TRBV28; no clear D gene. The CDR3 has 16 amino acids. Trimming took 5 bases from V and 0 from J, leaving 14 bases between them. The germline CDR1 and CDR2 sequences are MDHEN and SYDVKM. CDR3 loop: CASSPPTTYSGNTIYF. The CDR3, as DNA: TGTGCCAGCAGTCCCCCGACAACCTACTCTGGAAACACCATATATTTT.

V and J are TRBV5-4 and TRBJ2-3; 7 bases fit TRBD1. The V segment lost 5 bases and the J segment 2 bases; nucleotides outside the gene matches: 8. The CDR3 is 15 residues long. CDR1 and CDR2 from the germline V gene are SGHNT and YYREEE (reference sequence). CDR3 DNA sequence: TGTGCCAGCAGTAACCCAGGGGGAGCCACAGATACGCAGTATTTT. Amino acid sequence: CASSNPGGATDTQYF.